This T cell receptor beta chain emerged from a study of beta chain features in type 1 diabetes. Study conclusions and caveats: Short templates might get an advantage during PCR, and this would be equal in patients and controls.

Reverse transcription of all isolated RNA meant that expressed TCRB transcripts were sequenced. Repertoires were generated with immunoSEQ multiplex PCR, while TCRdb's copy carries only in-frame clones and drops some. The sample has around 450,000 clones, over 10% seen once. Trimming took 4 bases from V and 7 from J, leaving 7 bases between them. The CDR3 contains 12 residues. The germline CDR1 and CDR2 sequences are SEHNR and FQNEAQ (reference sequence). This clone was picked up a small number of times. Its specificity is unknown. The source material was naive CD4+ T cells from blood. The V and J genes are TRBV7-9 and TRBJ1-4; D is ambiguous. This sequence was found in a woman aged 18-30 years in good health. The CDR3 DNA is TGTGCCAGCAGCTATTCCGGTGAAAAACTGTTTTTT. It codes for CASSYSGEKLFF.